Listed below are T cell receptor beta chains from one sample, sequenced in a study of cytomegalovirus exposure and HLA in healthy donors. Sequencing was performed with immunoSEQ multiplex PCR; in TCRdb, only in-frame clones are kept and a portion is missing. The table shows approximately 110,000 clones, with roughly 80% occurring only once. The sequencing input was PBMCs. The source is a middle-aged woman in good health and CMV-seronegative. Each CDR3 is given with its conserved first and last residue. Fields, in order: J gene, clone size, V gene, D gene, CDR3 DNA, CDR3 protein. A D gene is named only where the DNA matches it firmly. Expanded clones are given a class, and other clones once, few, many or no size at all.

TRBJ2-2	NA	TRBV23-1	NA	TGCGCCAGCAGTCGACCCCAGACTAGAACGTTTTCCGGGGAGCTGTTTTTT	CASSRPQTRTFSGELFF
TRBJ2-7	NA	TRBV4-1	TRBD1	TGCGCCAGCAGCCAGGAACGGACAGGGGGCTACGAGCAGTACTTC	CASSQERTGGYEQYF
TRBJ2-7	NA	TRBV6-1	NA	TGTGCCAGCAGTGAAGCTAGACGGGCCTACGAGCAGTACTTC	CASSEARRAYEQYF
TRBJ2-2	few	TRBV19	NA	TGTGCCACGGGAGCAGGCCCAACGAACACCGGGGAGCTGTTTTTT	CATGAGPTNTGELFF
TRBJ1-2	once	TRBV10-3	NA	TGTGCCACCTACAGGGCTGAAGTGAAAGGCTACACCTTC	CATYRAEVKGYTF
TRBJ2-1	NA	TRBV10-2	TRBD2	TGCGCCAGCACGGTAGGACTAGCAGCCAATGAGCAGTTCTTC	CASTVGLAANEQFF
TRBJ2-3	NA	TRBV6-1	TRBD2	TGTGCCAGCAGCGACCCAGCGGGAGCTTTAGATACGCAGTATTTT	CASSDPAGALDTQYF
TRBJ2-2	NA	TRBV7-9	TRBD2	TGTGCCAGCAGCTTAGTTAGCGGGGGGGCCGGGGAGCTGTTTTTT	CASSLVSGGAGELFF
TRBJ2-5	NA	TRBV6-5	NA	TGTGCCAGCAGACCAGGGACTCCGGTTGGGACCCAGTACTTC	CASRPGTPVGTQYF
TRBJ1-1	NA	TRBV7-9	NA	TGTGCCAGCAGCCCGGGGGGGAAACCCACGCTCACTGAAGCTTTCTTT	CASSPGGKPTLTEAFF
TRBJ2-1	NA	TRBV6-6	TRBD1	TGCGCCAGCAGTAACTCGGGACAGGGACCGTTCTTC	CASSNSGQGPFF
TRBJ1-1	few	TRBV7-2	NA	TGTGCCAGCAGCACAACCGTAATGAACACTGAAGCTTTCTTT	CASSTTVMNTEAFF
TRBJ1-2	few	TRBV28	NA	TGTGCCAGCAGTTTCGGACTCAACTATTATGGCTACACCTTC	CASSFGLNYYGYTF
TRBJ1-1	few	TRBV15	TRBD1	TGTGCCACCGAGGACAGGGTGATGAACACTGAAGCTTTCTTT	CATEDRVMNTEAFF
TRBJ1-4	few	TRBV10-3	TRBD1	TGTGCCATCACCCCGGACAGGGGGCGGGAAAAACTGTTTTTT	CAITPDRGREKLFF